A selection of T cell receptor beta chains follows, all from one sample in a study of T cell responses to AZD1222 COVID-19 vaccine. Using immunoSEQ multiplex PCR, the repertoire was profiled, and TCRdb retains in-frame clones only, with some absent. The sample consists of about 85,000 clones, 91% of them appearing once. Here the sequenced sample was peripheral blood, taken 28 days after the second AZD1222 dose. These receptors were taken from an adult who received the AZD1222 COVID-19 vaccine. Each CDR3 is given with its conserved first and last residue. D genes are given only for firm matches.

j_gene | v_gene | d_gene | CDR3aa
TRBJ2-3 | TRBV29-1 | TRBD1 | CSVQYGDRGLNTQYF
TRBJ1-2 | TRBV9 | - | CASSVGTHNYGYTF
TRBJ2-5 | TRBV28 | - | CASSLSGDRAQYF
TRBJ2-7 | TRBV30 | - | CAWSGGRLGEQYF
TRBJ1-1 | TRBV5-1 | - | CASSMGQNTEAFF
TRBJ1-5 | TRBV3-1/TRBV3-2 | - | CASSQQGSQPQHF
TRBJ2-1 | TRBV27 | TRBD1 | CAIMSGQATNEQFF
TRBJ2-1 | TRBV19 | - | CASSIETGNEQFF
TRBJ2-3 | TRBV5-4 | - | CASRTGTITDTQYF
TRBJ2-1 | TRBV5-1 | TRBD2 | CASTPGTSGDNEQFF
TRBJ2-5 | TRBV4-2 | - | CASSQDPGETQYF
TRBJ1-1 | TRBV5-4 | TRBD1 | CASSKGADTEAFF
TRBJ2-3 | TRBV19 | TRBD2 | CASSIGAGGSPDTQYF
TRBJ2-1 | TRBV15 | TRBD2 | CATSRVLAGGEQFF
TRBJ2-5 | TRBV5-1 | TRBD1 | CASRGTGGLGETQYF